This entry concerns a single T cell receptor beta chain. Its matching antigen is unknown. These data come from a study of T-cell memory formation after mild COVID-19. The germline V gene has CDR1 DFQATT and CDR2 SNEGSKA (reference sequence). This CDR3 contains 15 residues. The V gene end was trimmed by 5 bases and the J gene end by 4 bases; junction bases not matched to a gene: 10. The 5'RACE method, run with constant-segment primers, produced TCR alpha and TCR beta cDNA libraries (carrying sample barcodes and UMIs). TCRdb re-derived calls from the 5' RACE reads in MiXCR, one entry per CDR3 protein. This table holds approximately 340,000 distinct CDR3 sequences, approximately 13% found once. Regarding the study as a whole: Day 15 to 85 contractors were CD4/CD8 balanced; later expanders leaned CD4+.

This TCR was sampled from a man between 18 and 29 years old who had mild COVID-19 (a few samples of this study predate the infection). Cell type and time point are not known. This chain joins TRBV20-1 and TRBJ2-3; TRBD2 agrees at 9 bases. The specimen was PBMCs or a T cell subset sorted from them (not recorded which). CDR3 in DNA: TGCAGTGCTCCGTCCGCTAGCGGGGACCCAGATACGCAGTATTTT. Translated: CSAPSASGDPDTQYF.